Listed below are T cell receptor beta chains from one sample, sequenced in a study of blood T cell repertoires in COVID-19. Only in-frame clones appear in the TCRdb table, and some are missing; sequencing was by immunoSEQ multiplex PCR. The table lists under 250,000 clones, roughly 91% of them singletons, with roughly 0.89% in the top ten. The sequencing sample was made of peripheral blood. These TCRs come from a man under 40 with COVID-19, enrolled during active disease. Each CDR3 is given with its conserved first and last residue. D genes are given only for firm matches. Not every row has a clone size; where given, it reads once, few, many or a size class.

v_call: TRBV4-2
clone_size: .
cdr3_length: 18
j_call: TRBJ2-1
d_call: TRBD2
cdr3_nt: TGTGCCAGCAGCCAAGATCCGGCGGGGGGGCGCTCCTACAATGAGCAGTTCTTC
cdr3_aa: CASSQDPAGGRSYNEQFF

v_call: TRBV2
clone_size: .
cdr3_length: 16
j_call: TRBJ1-1
d_call: TRBD1
cdr3_nt: TGTGCCAGCAGTGCAATGCCGGGACAGGGGAACACTGAAGCTTTCTTT
cdr3_aa: CASSAMPGQGNTEAFF

v_call: TRBV2
clone_size: .
cdr3_length: 14
j_call: TRBJ1-2
d_call: TRBD1
cdr3_nt: TGTGCCAGCAGTGCGACGGACAGGGGCTATGGCTACACCTTC
cdr3_aa: CASSATDRGYGYTF

v_call: TRBV28
clone_size: .
cdr3_length: 14
j_call: TRBJ1-6
d_call: .
cdr3_nt: TGTGCCAGCACCCCGGGACTGTATAATTCACCCCTCCACTTT
cdr3_aa: CASTPGLYNSPLHF

v_call: TRBV24-1
clone_size: .
cdr3_length: 15
j_call: TRBJ1-6
d_call: .
cdr3_nt: TGTGCCACCAGCGACACCCCCCACACCAATTCACCCCTCCACTTT
cdr3_aa: CATSDTPHTNSPLHF

v_call: TRBV18
clone_size: .
cdr3_length: 14
j_call: TRBJ1-2
d_call: .
cdr3_nt: TGTGCCAGCTCACCACCGGGCAGGGGAAGTGGCTACACCTTC
cdr3_aa: CASSPPGRGSGYTF

v_call: TRBV5-1
clone_size: .
cdr3_length: 15
j_call: TRBJ2-1
d_call: TRBD2
cdr3_nt: TGCGCCAGCAGCTTGGGTCTAGCGGCCTACAATGAGCAGTTCTTC
cdr3_aa: CASSLGLAAYNEQFF

v_call: TRBV3-1/TRBV3-2
clone_size: .
cdr3_length: 18
j_call: TRBJ1-4
d_call: TRBD1
cdr3_nt: TGTGCCAGCAGCCAACAATCGGGACAGCCAATTCTTAATGAAAAACTGTTTTTT
cdr3_aa: CASSQQSGQPILNEKLFF

v_call: TRBV19
clone_size: .
cdr3_length: 13
j_call: TRBJ1-1
d_call: TRBD1
cdr3_nt: TGTGCCAGTAGCCGGGACAGGGCCTCTGAAGCTTTCTTT
cdr3_aa: CASSRDRASEAFF

v_call: TRBV6-1
clone_size: .
cdr3_length: 14
j_call: TRBJ1-1
d_call: TRBD1
cdr3_nt: TGTGCCAGCAGTGAAGAGGCAGGGGGGACTGAAGCTTTCTTT
cdr3_aa: CASSEEAGGTEAFF

v_call: TRBV6-5
clone_size: .
cdr3_length: 15
j_call: TRBJ2-5
d_call: .
cdr3_nt: TGTGCCAGCAGAATTGCTGTATCGGTCCAAGAGACCCAGTACTTC
cdr3_aa: CASRIAVSVQETQYF

v_call: TRBV2
clone_size: .
cdr3_length: 13
j_call: TRBJ1-1
d_call: .
cdr3_nt: TGTGCCAGCAGACTACAGGGTAACACTGAAGCTTTCTTT
cdr3_aa: CASRLQGNTEAFF

v_call: TRBV12-3/TRBV12-4
clone_size: .
cdr3_length: 13
j_call: TRBJ1-3
d_call: .
cdr3_nt: TGTGCCAGCAGTTTACACTCTGGAAACACCATATATTTT
cdr3_aa: CASSLHSGNTIYF

v_call: TRBV7-9
clone_size: .
cdr3_length: 14
j_call: TRBJ2-7
d_call: .
cdr3_nt: TGTGCCAGCAGCTTAGACGACAAAATATACGAGCAGTACTTC
cdr3_aa: CASSLDDKIYEQYF

v_call: TRBV5-4
clone_size: .
cdr3_length: 14
j_call: TRBJ1-2
d_call: TRBD1
cdr3_nt: TGTGCCAGCAGTAGGACAGGAGAAAACTATGGCTACACCTTC
cdr3_aa: CASSRTGENYGYTF

v_call: TRBV4-1
clone_size: .
cdr3_length: 15
j_call: TRBJ2-1
d_call: .
cdr3_nt: TGCGCCAGCAGCCAAGACTATCCGCTTTACAATGAGCAGTTCTTC
cdr3_aa: CASSQDYPLYNEQFF

v_call: TRBV5-4
clone_size: .
cdr3_length: 14
j_call: TRBJ2-7
d_call: TRBD1
cdr3_nt: TGTGCCAGCAGCCCGGACAGGAGCCCCTACGAGCAGTACTTC
cdr3_aa: CASSPDRSPYEQYF

v_call: TRBV19
clone_size: .
cdr3_length: 15
j_call: TRBJ1-5
d_call: .
cdr3_nt: TGTGCCAGTAAGGTGGAAGGGAGGACAAATCAGCCCCAGCATTTT
cdr3_aa: CASKVEGRTNQPQHF

v_call: TRBV4-2
clone_size: .
cdr3_length: 15
j_call: TRBJ1-3
d_call: .
cdr3_nt: TGTGCCAGCAGCCAAGATGGGCCGGGGGGAAACACCATATATTTT
cdr3_aa: CASSQDGPGGNTIYF

v_call: TRBV6-2/TRBV6-3
clone_size: .
cdr3_length: 14
j_call: TRBJ2-1
d_call: .
cdr3_nt: TGTGCCAGCAACCCCCAAGGGGGATACAATGAGCAGTTCTTC
cdr3_aa: CASNPQGGYNEQFF

v_call: TRBV19
clone_size: .
cdr3_length: 13
j_call: TRBJ1-1
d_call: .
cdr3_nt: TGTGCCACCGGATTGAGGTCGAACACTGAAGCTTTCTTT
cdr3_aa: CATGLRSNTEAFF

v_call: TRBV29-1
clone_size: once
cdr3_length: 10
j_call: TRBJ1-2
d_call: .
cdr3_nt: TGCAGCGTGAGCGGGAATGGCTACACCTTC
cdr3_aa: CSVSGNGYTF

v_call: TRBV30
clone_size: once
cdr3_length: 13
j_call: TRBJ2-4
d_call: .
cdr3_nt: TGTGCCTGGAGTATCGCAGGGTCGGACATTCAGTACTTC
cdr3_aa: CAWSIAGSDIQYF

v_call: TRBV5-5
clone_size: .
cdr3_length: 15
j_call: TRBJ1-2
d_call: TRBD1
cdr3_nt: TGTGCCAGCAGCCCAAGGACAGGGAACCCCTATGGCTACACCTTC
cdr3_aa: CASSPRTGNPYGYTF

v_call: TRBV7-9
clone_size: .
cdr3_length: 14
j_call: TRBJ2-3
d_call: TRBD1
cdr3_nt: TGTGCCAGCAGCAGAGGGGGACAGACAGATACGCAGTATTTT
cdr3_aa: CASSRGGQTDTQYF

v_call: TRBV2
clone_size: few
cdr3_length: 14
j_call: TRBJ2-7
d_call: TRBD1
cdr3_nt: TGTGCCAGCAGCGCGGGACAGGGGTCCCACGAGCAGTACTTC
cdr3_aa: CASSAGQGSHEQYF

v_call: TRBV20-1
clone_size: once
cdr3_length: 11
j_call: TRBJ2-7
d_call: .
cdr3_nt: TGCAGTGCTAGAGCAGGGCATGAGCAGTACTTC
cdr3_aa: CSARAGHEQYF

v_call: TRBV19
clone_size: .
cdr3_length: 13
j_call: TRBJ2-1
d_call: .
cdr3_nt: TGTGCCAGTAGTATTAGTAGAGTGAATGAGCAGTTCTTC
cdr3_aa: CASSISRVNEQFF

v_call: TRBV5-5
clone_size: .
cdr3_length: 12
j_call: TRBJ1-4
d_call: .
cdr3_nt: TGTGCCAGCACCCGCAGTAATGAAAAACTGTTTTTT
cdr3_aa: CASTRSNEKLFF

v_call: TRBV3-1/TRBV3-2
clone_size: .
cdr3_length: 15
j_call: TRBJ1-2
d_call: TRBD1
cdr3_nt: TGTGCCAGCAGCCCACCGACAGGGGATCACTATGGCTACACCTTC
cdr3_aa: CASSPPTGDHYGYTF

v_call: TRBV5-1
clone_size: .
cdr3_length: 14
j_call: TRBJ1-1
d_call: .
cdr3_nt: TGCGCCAGCAGCCCGACCTGGGGGCCGACTGAAGCTTTCTTT
cdr3_aa: CASSPTWGPTEAFF

v_call: TRBV19
clone_size: .
cdr3_length: 16
j_call: TRBJ1-6
d_call: TRBD1
cdr3_nt: TGTGCCAGTAGTCTGTCCCCGGGACAGGGGATTTCACCCCTCCACTTT
cdr3_aa: CASSLSPGQGISPLHF

v_call: TRBV27
clone_size: once
cdr3_length: 14
j_call: TRBJ1-5
d_call: .
cdr3_nt: TGTGCCAGCAGTTTAAAAGGGGGTAATCAGCCCCAGCATTTT
cdr3_aa: CASSLKGGNQPQHF

v_call: TRBV5-1
clone_size: once
cdr3_length: 15
j_call: TRBJ2-5
d_call: TRBD2
cdr3_nt: TGCGCCAGCAGCCAGACTAGCGGGGTTGGAGAGACCCAGTACTTC
cdr3_aa: CASSQTSGVGETQYF

v_call: TRBV5-4
clone_size: .
cdr3_length: 13
j_call: TRBJ2-7
d_call: .
cdr3_nt: TGTGCCAGCAGCTACCTTACTACCTACGAGCAGTACTTC
cdr3_aa: CASSYLTTYEQYF

v_call: TRBV19
clone_size: .
cdr3_length: 15
j_call: TRBJ1-4
d_call: TRBD1
cdr3_nt: TGTGCCAGTAGTACCGACAGGGGACCAGGTGAAAAACTGTTTTTT
cdr3_aa: CASSTDRGPGEKLFF

v_call: TRBV12-3/TRBV12-4
clone_size: .
cdr3_length: 13
j_call: TRBJ1-1
d_call: .
cdr3_nt: TGTGCCAGCAGTCTCGGGGTGAACACTGAAGCTTTCTTT
cdr3_aa: CASSLGVNTEAFF